Below, one TCR beta chain is given with its context. Its antigen is unknown. These data belong to a study of T-cell reconstitution after alpha-beta-depleted transplantation in children. Unique molecular identifiers were used to barcode this TCRbeta library. TCRdb called the PCR reads again in MiXCR, with one record for every CDR3 protein. The sample yields about 980,000 distinct CDR3 sequences, roughly 29% seen once. Points from the study as a whole: One year after transplant, T-cell counts and diversity came mostly from newly produced T cells. Surviving thymic progenitors and recipient T cells were the source of high TCRbeta diversity at day 60 in some patients. Alpha-beta T cells present about two months after transplant were reported to originate from several hundred expanded graft clones.

Germline lookup yields CDR1 LGHDT and CDR2 YNNKEL (reference sequence). CDR3 length: 14 residues. Trimming pared 2 bases from V and 2 bases from J, leaving 8 bases between. The sequences come from PBMCs, mostly from graft donor cells, collected 360 days after TCRalphabeta/CD19-depleted stem cell transplant. This receptor was obtained from a boy younger than two who had a stem cell transplant for SCID, so the T cells may come from the graft donor. The chain joins TRBV3-1 to TRBJ2-3, with D possibly TRBD1 on 5 matching bases. The CDR3 loop reads CASSQRQHTDTQYF. As DNA, the CDR3 is TGTGCCAGCAGCCAAAGACAGCACACAGATACGCAGTATTTT.